Listed below are T cell receptor beta chains from one sample, sequenced in a study of post-analysis software for immune sequencing data. TCRdb processed the PCR reads anew with MiXCR; each CDR3 protein has one entry. The sample has approximately 260,000 distinct CDR3 sequences; 30% to 45% are singletons. The sequencing sample was made of blood. The receptors derive from a girl between 5 and 17 years old with multiple sclerosis. The CDR3 runs from the conserved cysteine through the conserved F or W. The order of the fields is V gene, clone size, J gene, D gene, CDR3 protein, CDR3 DNA. The D gene is left open where the match is weak. Rows may omit the clone size; those that give it use once, few, many or a size class.

V gene: TRBV29-1; clone size: NA; J gene: TRBJ2-7; D gene: NA; CDR3 protein: CSVEESGYEQYF; CDR3 DNA: TGCAGCGTTGAAGAGTCCGGATACGAGCAGTACTTC
V gene: TRBV4-2; clone size: many; J gene: TRBJ1-1; D gene: NA; CDR3 protein: CASSQEAGGDTEAFF; CDR3 DNA: TGTGCCAGCAGCCAAGAGGCCGGGGGTGACACTGAAGCTTTCTTT
V gene: TRBV20-1; clone size: many; J gene: TRBJ2-1; D gene: TRBD2; CDR3 protein: CSARGSRTSGRRYNEQFF; CDR3 DNA: TGCAGTGCTAGAGGCTCCAGGACTAGCGGGAGGAGGTACAATGAGCAGTTCTTC
V gene: TRBV20-1; clone size: few; J gene: TRBJ2-1; D gene: NA; CDR3 protein: CSARAPAERLSSYNEQFF; CDR3 DNA: TGCAGTGCTAGAGCTCCCGCTGAGCGTCTCAGCTCCTACAATGAGCAGTTCTTC
V gene: TRBV5-6; clone size: many; J gene: TRBJ2-5; D gene: NA; CDR3 protein: CASSPTGVQETQYF; CDR3 DNA: TGTGCCAGCAGCCCCACAGGAGTCCAGGAGACCCAGTACTTC
V gene: TRBV20-1; clone size: many; J gene: TRBJ2-1; D gene: NA; CDR3 protein: CSASQGDEQFF; CDR3 DNA: TGCAGTGCTAGCCAAGGGGATGAGCAGTTCTTC
V gene: TRBV20-1; clone size: NA; J gene: TRBJ1-2; D gene: NA; CDR3 protein: CSARATNYGYTF; CDR3 DNA: TGCAGTGCTAGAGCAACCAACTATGGCTACACCTTC
V gene: TRBV12-3/TRBV12-4; clone size: NA; J gene: TRBJ2-3; D gene: NA; CDR3 protein: CASSFGNTQYF; CDR3 DNA: TGTGCCAGCAGTTTTGGAAATACGCAGTATTTT
V gene: TRBV12-5; clone size: NA; J gene: TRBJ2-7; D gene: TRBD2; CDR3 protein: CASGLRSGVSYNEQYF; CDR3 DNA: TGTGCTAGTGGTCTGCGTAGCGGGGTCTCCTACAATGAGCAGTACTTC
V gene: TRBV7-2; clone size: NA; J gene: TRBJ1-2; D gene: NA; CDR3 protein: CASSSDYGGAYGYTF; CDR3 DNA: TGTGCCAGCAGCTCCGATTACGGGGGCGCCTATGGCTACACCTTC
V gene: TRBV10-3; clone size: NA; J gene: TRBJ1-3; D gene: NA; CDR3 protein: CAVTNVGNTIYF; CDR3 DNA: TGTGCCGTTACTAATGTAGGAAACACCATATATTTT
V gene: TRBV12-3/TRBV12-4; clone size: once; J gene: TRBJ1-2; D gene: NA; CDR3 protein: CASSSAVTTNYGYTF; CDR3 DNA: TGTGCCAGCAGTTCAGCAGTGACAACTAACTATGGCTACACCTTC
V gene: TRBV7-2; clone size: many; J gene: TRBJ2-1; D gene: TRBD2; CDR3 protein: CAASGGRTYNEQFF; CDR3 DNA: TGTGCCGCCTCTGGCGGGAGGACGTACAATGAGCAGTTCTTC
V gene: TRBV14; clone size: NA; J gene: TRBJ2-4; D gene: NA; CDR3 protein: CASSQRAALTGSIQYF; CDR3 DNA: TGTGCCAGCAGCCAGCGTGCGGCGCTCACAGGTAGCATTCAGTACTTC
V gene: TRBV25-1; clone size: NA; J gene: TRBJ2-2; D gene: NA; CDR3 protein: CASSYSARGTGELFF; CDR3 DNA: TGTGCCAGCAGTTACTCCGCGAGGGGGACCGGGGAGCTGTTTTTT
V gene: TRBV20-1; clone size: many; J gene: TRBJ2-1; D gene: NA; CDR3 protein: CSATPWRGGRLPRVDEQFF; CDR3 DNA: TGCAGTGCCACCCCGTGGAGGGGAGGCCGACTCCCCCGCGTCGATGAGCAGTTCTTC
V gene: TRBV9; clone size: NA; J gene: TRBJ2-1; D gene: NA; CDR3 protein: CASSPRPGEQFF; CDR3 DNA: TGTGCCAGCAGCCCCCGACCCGGGGAGCAGTTCTTC
V gene: TRBV7-9; clone size: many; J gene: TRBJ2-1; D gene: NA; CDR3 protein: CASSLEGTTEQFF; CDR3 DNA: TGTGCCAGCAGCTTAGAGGGGACAACTGAGCAGTTCTTC
V gene: TRBV29-1; clone size: NA; J gene: TRBJ1-3; D gene: TRBD1; CDR3 protein: CSVPDRAGNTIYF; CDR3 DNA: TGCAGCGTGCCGGACAGGGCAGGAAACACCATATATTTT
V gene: TRBV5-1; clone size: many; J gene: TRBJ1-2; D gene: NA; CDR3 protein: CASSSNPTRLQPGATGYTF; CDR3 DNA: TGCGCCAGCAGCTCGAACCCAACGAGGCTTCAGCCAGGGGCAACCGGCTACACCTTC
V gene: TRBV7-2; clone size: many; J gene: TRBJ2-5; D gene: TRBD2; CDR3 protein: CASSLVSRGRGETQYF; CDR3 DNA: TGTGCCAGCAGCTTAGTCTCCCGTGGGAGGGGAGAGACCCAGTACTTC
V gene: TRBV5-1; clone size: few; J gene: TRBJ2-1; D gene: NA; CDR3 protein: CASTPSAGGNTEQFF; CDR3 DNA: TGCGCCAGCACCCCTAGCGCTGGCGGGAACACTGAGCAGTTCTTC
V gene: TRBV7-2; clone size: many; J gene: TRBJ1-6; D gene: TRBD1; CDR3 protein: CASSLTGQARDSPLHF; CDR3 DNA: TGTGCCAGCAGCCTGACAGGACAGGCGAGGGATTCACCCCTCCACTTT
V gene: TRBV29-1; clone size: many; J gene: TRBJ1-5; D gene: NA; CDR3 protein: CSVEKGCGRNQPQHF; CDR3 DNA: TGCAGCGTTGAAAAGGGGTGTGGGCGCAATCAGCCCCAGCATTTT
V gene: TRBV20-1; clone size: many; J gene: TRBJ2-1; D gene: TRBD2; CDR3 protein: CSALGLAGGPKGLGEQFF; CDR3 DNA: TGCAGTGCTCTTGGACTAGCGGGAGGGCCTAAAGGTCTGGGTGAGCAGTTCTTC
V gene: TRBV2; clone size: NA; J gene: TRBJ2-3; D gene: NA; CDR3 protein: CASRVNTDTQYF; CDR3 DNA: TGTGCCAGCAGGGTAAACACAGATACGCAGTATTTT